A selection of T cell receptor beta chains follows, all from one sample in a study of cytomegalovirus exposure and HLA in healthy donors. The assay was immunoSEQ multiplex PCR, and TCRdb's table has in-frame clones only and misses some. The repertoire includes more than 150,000 clones, over 75% of them detected once, and about 1.9% sits in the top ten. The sequencing input was PBMCs. The origin of the receptors is a woman aged 25-40 years in good health and CMV-seronegative. Each CDR3 is given with its conserved first and last residue. Fields, in order: D gene, clone size, V gene, J gene, CDR3 protein, CDR3 DNA. A D gene is named only where the DNA matches it firmly. Clone size is not always given. Where it is, it says once, few, many or a class for expanded clones.

TRBD1	NA	TRBV5-6	TRBJ2-2	CASSFGQGGTGELFF	TGTGCCAGCAGCTTCGGACAGGGAGGCACCGGGGAGCTGTTTTTT
NA	NA	TRBV2	TRBJ1-2	CASSPQGSNYGYTF	TGTGCCAGCAGCCCCCAGGGGTCTAACTATGGCTACACCTTC
TRBD1	NA	TRBV12-5	TRBJ2-1	CASGLPGQVDEQFF	TGTGCTAGTGGTTTGCCCGGACAGGTCGATGAGCAGTTCTTC
TRBD2	NA	TRBV19	TRBJ2-1	CASKSLAGIYNEQFF	TGTGCCAGTAAATCGCTAGCGGGAATCTACAATGAGCAGTTCTTC
TRBD1	NA	TRBV12-5	TRBJ2-3	CASDDRGPTLSTDTQYF	TGTGCTAGTGATGACAGGGGCCCGACTTTAAGCACAGATACGCAGTATTTT
NA	NA	TRBV19	TRBJ1-2	CASSNPGFGYTF	TGTGCCAGTAGTAACCCAGGGTTTGGCTACACCTTC
TRBD1	NA	TRBV29-1	TRBJ1-1	CSGGDRVNTEAFF	TGCAGCGGGGGGGACAGGGTAAACACTGAAGCTTTCTTT
NA	NA	TRBV5-1	TRBJ2-5	CASSVPGIQETQYF	TGCGCCAGCAGCGTTCCCGGGATCCAAGAGACCCAGTACTTC
NA	NA	TRBV5-6	TRBJ1-2	CASSSRGRGFYGYTF	TGTGCCAGCAGCTCGAGGGGCAGGGGTTTTTATGGCTACACCTTC
TRBD1	NA	TRBV29-1	TRBJ2-3	CSARTGLTDTQYF	TGCAGCGCCCGGACAGGGCTAACAGATACGCAGTATTTT
TRBD1	NA	TRBV19	TRBJ2-7	CASSPGTGFSYEQYF	TGTGCCAGTAGCCCCGGGACAGGGTTCTCCTACGAGCAGTACTTC
NA	NA	TRBV19	TRBJ2-7	CASREGDEQYF	TGTGCCAGTAGGGAAGGGGACGAGCAGTACTTC
NA	NA	TRBV5-1	TRBJ1-1	CASSLSQGYTEAFF	TGCGCCAGCAGCCTATCGCAGGGTTACACTGAAGCTTTCTTT
TRBD1	NA	TRBV2	TRBJ1-6	CASSGVGQGSYEKSSYNSPLHF	TGTGCCAGCAGTGGGGTAGGACAGGGGAGTTATGAAAAGAGCTCCTATAATTCACCCCTCCACTTT
NA	once	TRBV5-1	TRBJ1-6	CASSLDAGGMGSPLHF	TGCGCCAGCAGCTTGGATGCGGGGGGGATGGGTTCACCCCTCCACTTT
TRBD2	NA	TRBV2	TRBJ2-7	CAYGVSGGTYEQYF	TGTGCCTATGGGGTCTCGGGGGGGACCTACGAGCAGTACTTC
TRBD2	NA	TRBV7-9	TRBJ2-1	CASSLGRPLAGAPYNEQFF	TGTGCCAGCAGCTTAGGGAGGCCCTTAGCGGGGGCCCCCTACAATGAGCAGTTCTTC
TRBD1	NA	TRBV5-1	TRBJ2-5	CAITGEWETQYF	TGCGCCATAACAGGGGAGTGGGAGACCCAGTACTTC
TRBD1	NA	TRBV19	TRBJ2-2	CASSIPPAPGTGGSGELFF	TGTGCCAGTAGTATCCCCCCTGCCCCCGGGACAGGGGGTTCCGGGGAGCTGTTTTTT
NA	NA	TRBV7-8	TRBJ1-5	CASSPLTGEVNQPQHF	TGTGCCAGCAGCCCCCTTACGGGGGAGGTGAATCAGCCCCAGCATTTT
TRBD1	NA	TRBV19	TRBJ1-2	CASSIGEGGFDYGYTF	TGTGCCAGTAGTATAGGGGAAGGGGGCTTCGACTATGGCTACACCTTC
NA	NA	TRBV15	TRBJ1-5	CATSLQRHQPQHF	TGTGCCACCAGTTTACAGAGACATCAGCCCCAGCATTTT
NA	NA	TRBV13	TRBJ1-1	CASSRTPNTEAFF	TGTGCCAGCAGTCGGACACCGAACACTGAAGCTTTCTTT
NA	NA	TRBV5-1	TRBJ1-1	CASSSQGNTEAFF	TGCGCCAGCAGCTCCCAGGGAAACACTGAAGCTTTCTTT
NA	NA	TRBV7-2	TRBJ2-1	CASSMGAWNEQFF	TGTGCCAGCAGCATGGGGGCTTGGAATGAGCAGTTCTTC
TRBD1	once	TRBV6-5	TRBJ1-1	CASSNRGVNTEAFF	TGTGCCAGCAGTAACAGGGGGGTAAACACTGAAGCTTTCTTT
NA	NA	TRBV6-1	TRBJ1-3	CASSEGTKGNTIYF	TGTGCCAGCAGTGAAGGGACAAAGGGAAACACCATATATTTT
NA	NA	TRBV21-1	TRBJ1-4	CASSKGKGVGEKLFF	TGTGCCAGCAGCAAGGGTAAGGGGGTAGGAGAAAAACTGTTTTTT
TRBD1	NA	TRBV30	TRBJ1-5	CAWSVLAGGQPQHF	TGTGCCTGGAGTGTATTGGCAGGGGGTCAGCCCCAGCATTTT
NA	NA	TRBV4-3	TRBJ1-6	CASSQVIGSSYNSPLHF	TGCGCCAGCAGCCAAGTAATAGGGAGCTCCTATAATTCACCCCTCCACTTT
NA	NA	TRBV30	TRBJ1-3	CAWSSLYGNTIYF	TGTGCCTGGAGTTCTCTATATGGAAACACCATATATTTT
TRBD1	NA	TRBV7-2	TRBJ1-4	CASSSPGQIREKLFF	TGTGCCAGCAGCTCTCCGGGACAGATACGTGAAAAACTGTTTTTT
TRBD1	NA	TRBV15	TRBJ1-5	CATSKGQVNQPQHF	TGTGCCACCAGCAAGGGACAGGTGAATCAGCCCCAGCATTTT
TRBD1	NA	TRBV7-9	TRBJ2-7	CASSTTGGEQYF	TGTGCCAGCAGCACTACAGGGGGCGAGCAGTACTTC
TRBD1	NA	TRBV6-8	TRBJ1-2	CASTLDRMNYGYTF	TGTGCCAGCACCCTGGACAGGATGAACTATGGCTACACCTTC
NA	NA	TRBV5-1	TRBJ1-2	CASSSGQTYGYTF	TGCGCCAGCAGCAGCGGACAGACCTATGGCTACACCTTC
TRBD1	NA	TRBV10-1	TRBJ2-1	CASSDPGTGDNEQFF	TGCGCCAGCAGTGACCCCGGGACAGGGGACAATGAGCAGTTCTTC
NA	few	TRBV6-6	TRBJ2-7	CASSYSSGFFHEQYF	TGTGCCAGCAGTTACTCCTCAGGTTTTTTCCACGAGCAGTACTTC
TRBD2	NA	TRBV18	TRBJ2-3	CASSGTSGEYTQYF	TGTGCCAGCTCCGGGACTAGCGGGGAGTATACGCAGTATTTT
NA	NA	TRBV11-2	TRBJ1-1	CASSFEGRSLNTEAFF	TGTGCCAGCAGCTTCGAGGGGAGGTCCTTGAACACTGAAGCTTTCTTT
NA	NA	TRBV6-5	TRBJ1-2	CASSLPGKNYGYTF	TGTGCCAGCAGTTTGCCCGGGAAAAACTATGGCTACACCTTC
NA	NA	TRBV5-1	TRBJ1-1	CASSVVSNTEAFF	TGCGCCAGCAGCGTGGTCTCTAACACTGAAGCTTTCTTT
TRBD2	NA	TRBV6-5	TRBJ2-3	CASRLAGPTDTQYF	TGTGCCAGCAGACTAGCGGGGCCCACAGATACGCAGTATTTT
NA	NA	TRBV18	TRBJ2-7	CASSPCQGDEQYF	TGTGCCAGCTCACCCTGCCAGGGTGACGAGCAGTACTTC
TRBD2	NA	TRBV4-3	TRBJ2-3	CASSQKKGLAGGGTQYF	TGCGCCAGCAGCCAAAAGAAAGGACTAGCGGGGGGGGGTACGCAGTATTTT
NA	once	TRBV29-1	TRBJ1-5	CSVECREAYPSCQPQHF	TGCAGCGTTGAATGCAGGGAGGCCTACCCTTCTTGTCAGCCCCAGCATTTT
TRBD1	NA	TRBV30	TRBJ1-1	CAWSVEVTGVDTEAFF	TGTGCCTGGAGTGTTGAAGTAACAGGGGTGGACACTGAAGCTTTCTTT
TRBD2	NA	TRBV5-1	TRBJ2-1	CASSSLPLAGGDNEQFF	TGCGCCAGCAGCTCACTACCACTAGCGGGGGGAGACAATGAGCAGTTCTTC
NA	few	TRBV30	TRBJ1-6	CAWSVRGPYNSPLHF	TGTGCCTGGAGTGTAAGGGGTCCCTATAATTCACCCCTCCACTTT
TRBD1	once	TRBV6-5	TRBJ2-2	CASSNNRGSGGELFF	TGTGCCAGCAGTAACAACAGGGGGAGCGGCGGGGAGCTGTTTTTT
TRBD1	NA	TRBV7-6	TRBJ2-5	CASSLVSQGAETQYF	TGTGCCAGCAGCTTAGTATCACAGGGGGCAGAGACCCAGTACTTC
TRBD1	NA	TRBV5-1	TRBJ2-2	CASSQGTATELFF	TGCGCCAGCAGCCAAGGGACAGCGACGGAGCTGTTTTTT
NA	NA	TRBV20-1	TRBJ1-2	CSPLYGYTF	TGCAGCCCCCTCTATGGCTACACCTTC
NA	NA	TRBV4-2	TRBJ2-2	CASSQVSAGELFF	TGTGCCAGCAGCCAAGTCAGTGCTGGGGAGCTGTTTTTT